This T cell receptor beta chain was retrieved from a study of shared clonotypes between healthy human individuals. General study findings and limits: The represented genetic and exposure-history diversity was limited by the small number of donors.

Notes on this clone: Antigen unknown.

V trimming: 4 bases; J trimming: 6 bases; junction bases outside the gene matches: 11. The CDR3 consists of 15 residues. Per the germline V gene, CDR1 is SGHRS and CDR2 is YFSETQ. Original processing methods: Sequence data from immunoSEQ were junction-only and lacked quality scores; consequently, filtering differed. Libraries were prepared by immunoSEQ multiplex PCR; TCRdb keeps only in-frame clonotypes and omits some of them. V, J and clone size reflect that table, while D and trimming were determined from the DNA. Altogether about half a million clones are present, 70% to 85% being singletons, with the ten largest covering 12%.

Source material: PBMCs. This clonotype was sampled from a woman aged 40 to 55 in good health. Some clones in this sample may be carry-over from other donors' samples. V usage is TRBV5-1 and J usage is TRBJ1-2, with 8 positions matching TRBD1. CDR3 in DNA: TGCGCCAGCAGCCCCTGGGACAGGCCTCGTGATGGCTACACCTTC. Its protein product is CASSPWDRPRDGYTF.